The rows below give T cell receptor beta chains drawn from one sample of a study of blood T cell repertoires in COVID-19. This table comes from immunoSEQ multiplex PCR, and its TCRdb copy is limited to in-frame clones, with some not included. The table has about 320,000 clones, about 92% seen once; the top ten hold 2% to 3%. The material sequenced was PBMCs or T cells enriched from blood (not recorded which). The source of these receptors is a man aged 55 to 70 who had recovered from COVID-19. Both conserved end residues are trimmed from each CDR3.

v_gene,j_gene,CDR3aa
TRBV3-1/TRBV3-2,TRBJ1-1,ASSQYHDSSAF
TRBV9,TRBJ1-2,ASSTGTGTYGYT
TRBV20-1,TRBJ1-2,SAEQGGGYT
TRBV30,TRBJ1-2,ACPKGGPGYT
TRBV6-1,TRBJ1-2,ASSDVTLGYT
TRBV28,TRBJ1-2,ASRSYYGYT
TRBV5-1,TRBJ2-3,ASSLVPSGMTDTQY
TRBV19,TRBJ1-6,ASSVTGSYSPLH
TRBV10-3,TRBJ2-2,ATLPLRTSGMNTGELF
TRBV7-3,TRBJ1-2,ASSHGTGSDGYT
TRBV15,TRBJ2-7,ATSRDGLADPYEQY
TRBV28,TRBJ2-7,ASSTPGTGSCEQY
TRBV5-3,TRBJ2-1,ARSLGQAVHHNNEQF
TRBV7-6,TRBJ1-4,ASRAGEKLF
TRBV5-6,TRBJ2-7,ASSMTSGTSYEQY
TRBV6-1,TRBJ2-3,ASSDLAGNTDTQY
TRBV7-9,TRBJ2-1,ASSPPRTSYNEQF
TRBV2,TRBJ2-1,ASSTGALQF
TRBV3-1/TRBV3-2,TRBJ2-5,ASRGETQY
TRBV7-9,TRBJ2-1,ASSWGLAGVTEQF
TRBV5-6,TRBJ2-2,ASSAGRGTSGRGGELF
TRBV5-1,TRBJ2-1,ASKGTGPYNEQF
TRBV11-3,TRBJ2-5,ASSRASSVALDGTQY
TRBV6-5,TRBJ1-4,ASTPRGNEKLF
TRBV3-1/TRBV3-2,TRBJ1-2,ASSQGSRGDYGYT
TRBV10-3,TRBJ2-1,AISESRGLGEQF
TRBV9,TRBJ2-7,ASSASRSSIYEQY
TRBV19,TRBJ1-1,ASSTRTGENTEAF
TRBV30,TRBJ1-3,AWTTGNTIY
TRBV4-1,TRBJ2-5,ASSQIPDRLGETQY
TRBV10-3,TRBJ1-3,AISGSSGNTIY
TRBV5-4,TRBJ2-7,ASSLALSGRDHSYEQY
TRBV3-1/TRBV3-2,TRBJ1-1,ASSQPPGAWAF
TRBV29-1,TRBJ2-1,SGGGGGNEQF
TRBV7-6,TRBJ2-7,ASSRLGNEQY
TRBV15,TRBJ1-5,ATSRDNGNQPQH
TRBV9,TRBJ1-2,ASSGGHLQGTYGYT
TRBV27,TRBJ2-7,ASSTSVGQPYEQY
TRBV7-9,TRBJ2-1,ASTTGIADNEQF
TRBV5-4,TRBJ2-3,ASSLWLSTDTQY
TRBV7-6,TRBJ2-7,ASSKGTGAEEQY
TRBV9,TRBJ2-1,ASSPVAGGTTSEQF
TRBV6-2/TRBV6-3,TRBJ2-1,ASSLAGGSTYEQF
TRBV30,TRBJ2-7,AWRPPGPSGNYEQY
TRBV24-1,TRBJ2-3,ATSEPTSGGADTQY
TRBV28,TRBJ2-1,ASRQGGYNEQF
TRBV4-1,TRBJ1-4,ASSQDGDRGRENNEKLF
TRBV4-3,TRBJ2-2,ASSQEPPRTGSGTGELF
TRBV7-2,TRBJ1-1,ASSTNRVTEAF
TRBV7-2,TRBJ2-7,ASSSKSGRGYEQY
TRBV5-4,TRBJ1-2,ASSYGQSYT
TRBV4-3,TRBJ2-1,ASSQASGGQVYNEQF
TRBV7-2,TRBJ1-3,ASSSNRGVSGNTIY